These 27 T cell receptor beta chains were all obtained from the same sample, sequenced in a study of naive and memory T cell subsets. The beta constant-region primer was an equimolar mix of two oligonucleotides covering TRBC1 and TRBC2. TCRdb itself ran the UMI-ligation and nested PCR reads through MiXCR, one entry per CDR3 protein. The table shows under 40,000 distinct CDR3 sequences, with 13% occurring only once. Specimen: effector memory CD4+ T cells from blood. Subset of the sample: effector memory, CD45RA- CD27-. All receptors derive from a human donor in good health.

CDR3 sequence (DNA): TGTGCCATGGTGGACGGGATCACTGGGACGCAGTATTTT. Translated: CAMVDGITGTQYF. This chain uses TRBV10-3 with TRBJ2-3; tentative D call: TRBD2 (5 bases). V was clipped by 9 bases and J by 9 bases, with 19 bases between them. Germline V gives CDR1 ENHRY, CDR2 SYGVKD. The CDR3 runs 13 residues.

This chain uses TRBV19 with TRBJ2-7; a weak D match, TRBD2 (6 bases). Germline V CDR1 and CDR2: LNHDA, SQIVND (reference sequence). CDR3 length equals 16 residues. The V end was cut by 7 bases, the J end by 2 bases, with 21 bases between. The CDR3 sequence is CASTPVWGGGAYEQYF. The CDR3 DNA reads TGTGCCAGTACCCCCGTATGGGGTGGAGGGGCCTACGAGCAGTACTTC.

This clonotype showed up just a few times. The J gene is TRBJ2-2, the V gene TRBV7-2, with 8 bases identical to TRBD2. Unmatched junction bases numbered 6, after V lost 2 bases and J lost 4 bases. From germline, CDR1 is SGHTA and CDR2 FQGNSA. The CDR3 extends over 16 amino acids. CDR3 nucleotides: TGTGCCAGCAGCTTAAGATTCGGGACTAGCACCGGGGAGCTGTTTTTT. Protein: CASSLRFGTSTGELFF.

The genes are TRBV14 and TRBJ2-1; tentatively, D is TRBD1 (6 bases). Trimming removed 2 bases at V and 10 bases at J, with 15 bases between. The CDR3 consists of 14 residues. CDR1 is SGHDN, CDR2 FVKESK, per germline. The CDR3: CASSQTPLGAEQFF. As DNA, the CDR3 is TGTGCCAGCAGCCAAACTCCGTTGGGGGCGGAGCAGTTCTTC.

This clonotype was seen a handful of times. The chain's CDR3 is CASTRGWDRVGGEQFF. CDR3 coding DNA: TGCGCCAGCACCCGCGGCTGGGACAGGGTTGGGGGTGAGCAGTTCTTC. V and J are TRBV5-1 and TRBJ2-1; 9 bases line up with TRBD1. The V gene end was trimmed by 6 bases and the J gene end by 9 bases; junction bases not matched to a gene: 16. Germline lookup yields CDR1 SGHRS and CDR2 YFSETQ. This CDR3 spans 16 amino acids.

The genes are TRBV12-3 or TRBV12-4 and TRBJ1-5, with no clear D. The CDR3 has 14 residues. V dropped 8 bases and J dropped 4 bases, with 15 bases sitting between them. The CDR3 DNA reads TGTGCCAGCCGGTTCTGGGTGGATAATCAGCCCCAGCATTTT. It encodes CASRFWVDNQPQHF.

This clonotype showed up many times. The chain combines TRBV19 with TRBJ1-5; 9 bases match TRBD1. The CDR3 contains 16 residues. CDR1 LNHDA and CDR2 SQIVND come from the germline V gene (reference sequence). V was pared by 3 bases and J by 1 base, with 4 bases of the junction left unmatched. The CDR3, as DNA: TGTGCCAGTAGTATTCGACAGGGGGAAAGCAATCAGCCCCAGCATTTT. As protein: CASSIRQGESNQPQHF.

This chain joins TRBV18 and TRBJ2-1, with TRBD1 identical over 7 bases. The germline V gene encodes CDR1 KGHSH and CDR2 LQKENI. V gave up 4 bases and J gave up 2 bases; unmatched junction bases: 5. This CDR3 contains 15 residues. The CDR3 bases are TGTGCCAGCTCACTACAGGGGACGACCTACAATGAGCAGTTCTTC. Protein: CASSLQGTTYNEQFF.

This clonotype was counted a few times. V usage is TRBV3-1 and J usage is TRBJ1-2; 9 bases match TRBD1. CDR3 length: 15 residues. Germline V gene sequence: CDR1 LGHDT, CDR2 YNNKEL (reference sequence). Germline trimming cut 4 bases from V and 8 bases from J; bases unmatched to any gene: 11. The CDR3 sequence is CASSPTGTGTIGYTF. Here the CDR3 DNA reads TGTGCCAGCAGCCCCACCGGGACAGGGACGATCGGCTACACCTTC.

This chain links TRBV7-2 with TRBJ2-7; the D is unclear. Germline V gives CDR1 SGHTA, CDR2 FQGNSA. Trimming stripped 2 bases from V and 3 bases from J, with 5 bases between. The CDR3 sequence is 12 residues long. The CDR3 protein is CASSLPGYEQYF. CDR3 nucleotide sequence: TGTGCCAGCAGCTTACCGGGCTACGAGCAGTACTTC.

This clonotype was counted at least ten times. The chain carries TRBV30 and TRBJ2-7; perhaps TRBD1 as D (5 bases). The V gene lost 3 bases and the J gene lost 3 bases, with 12 bases spanning the gap. There are 13 residues in the CDR3. Germline CDR1 is GTSNPN and CDR2 is SVGIG (reference sequence). Here the CDR3 reads CAWSQGRNYEQYF. CDR3 coding DNA: TGTGCCTGGAGCCAGGGCAGAAACTACGAGCAGTACTTC.

The chain employs TRBV5-1 and TRBJ2-1; D may be TRBD2 (5 bases). Germline CDR1 reads SGHRS; CDR2 reads YFSETQ. Trimming pared 4 bases from V and 0 bases from J, leaving 17 bases between. CDR3 length: 17 amino acids. In nucleotides, the CDR3 is TGCGCCAGCAGCCGACCCAGCGGACGAGACTCCTACAATGAGCAGTTCTTC. As protein: CASSRPSGRDSYNEQFF.

This clonotype came up a few times. This chain connects TRBV3-1 to TRBJ2-5; D unresolved. The length of the CDR3 is 15 residues. Germline lookup yields CDR1 LGHDT and CDR2 YNNKEL (reference sequence). With 1 base removed from V and 1 base from J, the gap between germline ends came to 10 bases. CDR3 loop: CASSQAATTQETQYF. The CDR3 nucleotides are TGTGCCAGCAGCCAAGCGGCGACAACCCAAGAGACCCAGTACTTC.

This clonotype was detected only a few times. CDR3 region: CASSPAVARSGNTIYF. DNA for the CDR3: TGTGCCAGCAGCCCAGCAGTAGCCCGCTCTGGAAACACCATATATTTT. The chain joins TRBV7-2 to TRBJ1-3; D remains unclear. Germline lookup yields CDR1 SGHTA and CDR2 FQGNSA. The length of the CDR3 is 16 residues. V shed 5 bases and J shed 0 bases, with 14 bases lying between them.

This clonotype has at least ten counts. The rearrangement links TRBV20-1 to TRBJ2-3; D could derive from TRBD1 or TRBD2 (5 bases each). Germline CDR1 reads DFQATT; CDR2 reads SNEGSKA (reference sequence). The CDR3 spans 15 residues. V dropped 3 bases and J dropped 1 base, with 14 bases sitting between them. The CDR3, as DNA: TGCAGTGCTAGCTATGGGGGTGCTGGCACAGATACGCAGTATTTT. Translating it yields CSASYGGAGTDTQYF.

The genes are TRBV6-1 and TRBJ1-2; weak D call: TRBD1 (5 bases). Per germline, CDR1 MNHNS and CDR2 SASEGT. The CDR3 runs 14 residues. The V gene lost 2 bases and the J gene lost 6 bases, with 13 bases spanning the gap. The CDR3 protein is CASSESRVSDGYTF. The CDR3 bases are TGTGCCAGCAGTGAATCCAGGGTGAGCGATGGCTACACCTTC.

There are many counts of this clonotype. This sequence joins TRBV2 and TRBJ2-1; D may be TRBD1 (5 bases). There are 14 residues in the CDR3. The germline V and J ends were trimmed by 3 bases and 3 bases, with 9 bases remaining between them. Germline CDR1 SNHLY, CDR2 FYNNEI. The CDR3 loop reads CASSEGQIYNEQFF. As DNA, the CDR3 is TGTGCCAGCAGTGAGGGGCAGATCTACAATGAGCAGTTCTTC.

This clonotype was counted at least ten times. The chain links TRBV20-1 to TRBJ2-1; possibly TRBD1 for D (6 bases). Trimming took 5 bases from V and 5 from J, leaving 19 bases between them. The CDR3 contains 15 residues. Germline CDR1 and CDR2: DFQATT and SNEGSKA (reference sequence). The CDR3 coding sequence is TGCAGTGCTCCCGACCCACAGGGTGCCGACAATGAGCAGTTCTTC. This translates into CSAPDPQGADNEQFF.

A few counts support this clonotype. The J gene is TRBJ2-4, the V gene TRBV19; D possibly uses TRBD1 or TRBD2 (5 bases each). The germline CDR1 and CDR2 sequences are LNHDA and SQIVND (reference sequence). The length of the CDR3 is 14 residues. Trimming took off 5 bases at V and 7 bases at J, with 15 bases between the two ends. The CDR3 DNA is TGTGCCAGTAGTTTGCAGGGTACGGGGAACATTCAGTACTTC. Amino acid sequence: CASSLQGTGNIQYF. The full variable domain, in which reference TRBV19 and TRBJ2-4 provide the parts outside the CDR3, is DGGITQSPKYLFRKEGQNVTLSCEQNLNHDAMYWYRQDPGQGLRLIYYSQIVNDFQKGDIAEGYSVSREKKESFPLTVTSAQKNPTAFYLCASSLQGTGNIQYFGAGTRLSVL.

This clonotype showed up just a few times. The rearrangement uses TRBV6-1 and TRBJ2-3; TRBD2 agrees at 11 bases. The J segment lost 9 bases and the V segment lost 6 bases, leaving 14 bases of the junction unmatched. The length of the CDR3 is 16 residues. Looked up from germline, CDR1 is MNHNS and CDR2 is SASEGT. CDR3 protein: CASREPGLADRRTQYF. The CDR3 DNA reads TGTGCCAGCAGGGAACCGGGACTAGCGGATCGCCGGACGCAGTATTTT.

This clonotype was seen a few times. The V and J genes are TRBV7-2 and TRBJ1-6, with a weak D call TRBD1 (6 bases). Germline CDR1 is SGHTA and CDR2 is FQGNSA. The CDR3 is 13 residues long. Trimming removed 4 bases at V and 9 bases at J, with 10 bases between. The CDR3 DNA reads TGTGCCAGCAGCTCCCGAGGGGGTTCACCCCTCCACTTT. Amino acid sequence: CASSSRGGSPLHF.

This clonotype was observed many times. J is TRBJ2-3 and V is TRBV7-6; D is unclear. Trimming took 6 bases from V and 3 from J, leaving 7 bases between them. CDR3 length: 12 amino acids. Germline CDR1 reads SGHVS; CDR2 reads FNYEAQ. The CDR3 spells CASRGLTDTQYF. CDR3 in DNA: TGTGCCAGCAGAGGTTTAACAGATACGCAGTATTTT. The full variable domain, in which reference TRBV7-6 and TRBJ2-3 provide the parts outside the CDR3, is GAGVSQSPRYKVTKRGQDVALRCDPISGHVSLYWYRQALGQGPEFLTYFNYEAQQDKSGLPNDRFSAERPEGSISTLTIQRTEQRDSAMYRCASRGLTDTQYFGPGTRLTVL.

This clonotype showed up just a few times. The chain carries TRBV7-6 and TRBJ2-3; a possible D gene is TRBD2 (6 bases). The germline CDR1 and CDR2 sequences are SGHVS and FNYEAQ. The CDR3 has 13 residues. V gave up 2 bases and J gave up 9 bases, with 12 bases separating them. This CDR3 is CASSLRDSGTQYF. The CDR3 bases are TGTGCCAGCAGCTTACGGGACTCGGGAACGCAGTATTTT. Full variable domain (rest looked up from reference TRBV7-6 and TRBJ2-3): GAGVSQSPRYKVTKRGQDVALRCDPISGHVSLYWYRQALGQGPEFLTYFNYEAQQDKSGLPNDRFSAERPEGSISTLTIQRTEQRDSAMYRCASSLRDSGTQYFGPGTRLTVL.

This clonotype was observed many times. The chain uses TRBV4-1 and TRBJ2-4; maybe TRBD2 (5 bases). Trimming pared 0 bases from V and 8 bases from J, leaving 14 bases between. The CDR3 extends over 15 amino acids. Germline lookup yields CDR1 MGHRA and CDR2 YSYEKL. The CDR3 reads CASSQDLNYGDIQYF. Written as DNA, the CDR3 is TGCGCCAGCAGCCAAGATCTGAATTACGGGGACATTCAGTACTTC.

V usage is TRBV4-2 and J usage is TRBJ2-7, with 7 bases that match TRBD2. The CDR3 is 15 residues long. The V gene's germline CDR1 is LGHNA and CDR2 YNFKEQ. The J segment lost 3 bases and the V segment lost 0 bases, leaving 5 bases of the junction unmatched. The CDR3 loop reads CASSQEREGFYEQYF. The CDR3 nucleotides are TGTGCCAGCAGCCAAGAGAGGGAGGGGTTCTACGAGCAGTACTTC.

The chain couples TRBV7-9 to TRBJ1-1; 11 positions match TRBD1. Germline lookup yields CDR1 SEHNR and CDR2 FQNEAQ (reference sequence). With 5 bases clipped from V and 7 bases from J, the junction kept 12 bases outside the gene matches. This CDR3 is 16 amino acids long. CDR3 protein: CASSRRRTGGDFEAFF. DNA for the CDR3: TGTGCCAGCAGCCGACGCCGGACAGGGGGCGATTTTGAAGCTTTCTTT. The variable domain in full, completed from reference TRBV7-9 and TRBJ1-1, reads DTGVSQNPRHKITKRGQNVTFRCDPISEHNRLYWYRQTLGQGPEFLTYFQNEAQLEKSRLLSDRFSAERPKGSFSTLEIQRTEQGDSAMYLCASSRRRTGGDFEAFFGQGTRLTVV.

This clonotype came up many times. The chain is built from TRBV20-1 and TRBJ2-1, with 8 bases lining up with TRBD1. Germline V CDR1 and CDR2: DFQATT, SNEGSKA (reference sequence). The CDR3 totals 12 residues. Unmatched junction bases numbered 8, after V lost 2 bases and J lost 14 bases. The CDR3, as DNA: TGCAGTGCTAGACCACGACAGGGGTCTGAGTTCTTC. Its translation is CSARPRQGSEFF.